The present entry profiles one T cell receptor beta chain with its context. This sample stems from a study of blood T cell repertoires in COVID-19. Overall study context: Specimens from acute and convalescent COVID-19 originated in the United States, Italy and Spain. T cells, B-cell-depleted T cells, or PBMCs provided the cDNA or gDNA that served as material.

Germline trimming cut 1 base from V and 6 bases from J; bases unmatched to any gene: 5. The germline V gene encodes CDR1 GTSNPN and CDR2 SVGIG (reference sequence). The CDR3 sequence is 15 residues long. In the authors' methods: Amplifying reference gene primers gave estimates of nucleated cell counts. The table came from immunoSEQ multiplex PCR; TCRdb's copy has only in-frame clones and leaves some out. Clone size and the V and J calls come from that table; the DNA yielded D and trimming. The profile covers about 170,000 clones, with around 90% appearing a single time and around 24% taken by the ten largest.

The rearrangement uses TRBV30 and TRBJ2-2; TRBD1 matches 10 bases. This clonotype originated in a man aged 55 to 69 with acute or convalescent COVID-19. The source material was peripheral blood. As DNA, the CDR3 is TGTGCCTGGAGTGAGGGGACAGGGGTCGCCGGGGAGCTGTTTTTT. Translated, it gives CAWSEGTGVAGELFF.